This T cell receptor (beta chain) was retrieved from a study of T cell repertoires in cytomegalovirus infection. Using its own MiXCR run on the reads, TCRdb lists one record per CDR3 protein. The data contain around 740,000 distinct CDR3 sequences, roughly a third of them singletons. V lost 5 bases to trimming and J lost 3 bases; unmatched junction nucleotides: 2. Germline CDR1 is MDHEN and CDR2 is SYDVKM. This CDR3 contains 13 residues. This clonotype showed up many times. The source material was PBMCs. The clonotype was recovered from a human donor in good health (CMV status not recorded). Some clones in this sample may be carry-over from other donors' samples. The chain is built from TRBV28 and TRBJ2-7, with 9 positions matching TRBD2. DNA of the CDR3: TGTGCCAGCAGTCTAGCGGGGTACTACGAGCAGTACTTC. Residues: CASSLAGYYEQYF.